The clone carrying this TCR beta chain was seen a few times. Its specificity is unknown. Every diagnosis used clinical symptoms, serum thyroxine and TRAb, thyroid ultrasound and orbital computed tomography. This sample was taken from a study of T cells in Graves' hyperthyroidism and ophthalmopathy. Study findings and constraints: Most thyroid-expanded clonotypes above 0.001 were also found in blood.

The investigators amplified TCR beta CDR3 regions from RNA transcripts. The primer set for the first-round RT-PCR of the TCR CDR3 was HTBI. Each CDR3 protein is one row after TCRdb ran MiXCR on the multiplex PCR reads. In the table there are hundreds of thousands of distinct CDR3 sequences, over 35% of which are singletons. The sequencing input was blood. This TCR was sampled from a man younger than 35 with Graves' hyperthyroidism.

CDR3 bases: TGCAGTGCTAGGGGAGTGAATGGGGGGAACACTGAAGCTTTCTTT. This encodes CSARGVNGGNTEAFF. The rearrangement links TRBV20-1 to TRBJ1-1; possibly TRBD1 for D (5 bases). Germline V CDR1 and CDR2: DFQATT, SNEGSKA (reference sequence). The V end lost 3 bases, the J end lost 1 base, and 15 bases lay between the germline ends. The CDR3 covers 15 residues.